This T cell receptor beta chain was profiled in a study of beta chain features in type 1 diabetes. Study outcomes and limitations: TCRB CDR3 length was moderately but significantly reduced in all four CD4+ subsets of Type 1 diabetes patients.

Sequencing targeted expressed TCRB transcripts, as all isolated RNA had been reverse transcribed. Some clones are missing from TCRdb's copy, which holds only in-frame ones; the method was immunoSEQ multiplex PCR. The sample consists of nearly 350,000 clones, 9.3% of them appearing once. This clone has just a few counts. The antigen is undetermined. Trimming shortened V by 5 bases and J by 5 bases, and 12 bases separated the two germline ends. This CDR3 comprises 14 residues. Germline lookup yields CDR1 MNHEY and CDR2 SMNVEV (reference sequence). Markers CD45RO/CCR7/CD25/CD127/CD95/CD27 served to sort CD4+ naive, central memory, regulatory and stem cell-like memory cells.

This sequence joins TRBV27 and TRBJ2-2; D is perhaps TRBD1 (5 bases). The TCR originated in a man aged 25 to 45 with type 1 diabetes. The sequencing input was central memory CD4+ T cells from blood. CDR3 DNA sequence: TGTGCCAGCAGTCCAGGGCGTCGGACCGGGGAGCTGTTTTTT. It encodes CASSPGRRTGELFF.